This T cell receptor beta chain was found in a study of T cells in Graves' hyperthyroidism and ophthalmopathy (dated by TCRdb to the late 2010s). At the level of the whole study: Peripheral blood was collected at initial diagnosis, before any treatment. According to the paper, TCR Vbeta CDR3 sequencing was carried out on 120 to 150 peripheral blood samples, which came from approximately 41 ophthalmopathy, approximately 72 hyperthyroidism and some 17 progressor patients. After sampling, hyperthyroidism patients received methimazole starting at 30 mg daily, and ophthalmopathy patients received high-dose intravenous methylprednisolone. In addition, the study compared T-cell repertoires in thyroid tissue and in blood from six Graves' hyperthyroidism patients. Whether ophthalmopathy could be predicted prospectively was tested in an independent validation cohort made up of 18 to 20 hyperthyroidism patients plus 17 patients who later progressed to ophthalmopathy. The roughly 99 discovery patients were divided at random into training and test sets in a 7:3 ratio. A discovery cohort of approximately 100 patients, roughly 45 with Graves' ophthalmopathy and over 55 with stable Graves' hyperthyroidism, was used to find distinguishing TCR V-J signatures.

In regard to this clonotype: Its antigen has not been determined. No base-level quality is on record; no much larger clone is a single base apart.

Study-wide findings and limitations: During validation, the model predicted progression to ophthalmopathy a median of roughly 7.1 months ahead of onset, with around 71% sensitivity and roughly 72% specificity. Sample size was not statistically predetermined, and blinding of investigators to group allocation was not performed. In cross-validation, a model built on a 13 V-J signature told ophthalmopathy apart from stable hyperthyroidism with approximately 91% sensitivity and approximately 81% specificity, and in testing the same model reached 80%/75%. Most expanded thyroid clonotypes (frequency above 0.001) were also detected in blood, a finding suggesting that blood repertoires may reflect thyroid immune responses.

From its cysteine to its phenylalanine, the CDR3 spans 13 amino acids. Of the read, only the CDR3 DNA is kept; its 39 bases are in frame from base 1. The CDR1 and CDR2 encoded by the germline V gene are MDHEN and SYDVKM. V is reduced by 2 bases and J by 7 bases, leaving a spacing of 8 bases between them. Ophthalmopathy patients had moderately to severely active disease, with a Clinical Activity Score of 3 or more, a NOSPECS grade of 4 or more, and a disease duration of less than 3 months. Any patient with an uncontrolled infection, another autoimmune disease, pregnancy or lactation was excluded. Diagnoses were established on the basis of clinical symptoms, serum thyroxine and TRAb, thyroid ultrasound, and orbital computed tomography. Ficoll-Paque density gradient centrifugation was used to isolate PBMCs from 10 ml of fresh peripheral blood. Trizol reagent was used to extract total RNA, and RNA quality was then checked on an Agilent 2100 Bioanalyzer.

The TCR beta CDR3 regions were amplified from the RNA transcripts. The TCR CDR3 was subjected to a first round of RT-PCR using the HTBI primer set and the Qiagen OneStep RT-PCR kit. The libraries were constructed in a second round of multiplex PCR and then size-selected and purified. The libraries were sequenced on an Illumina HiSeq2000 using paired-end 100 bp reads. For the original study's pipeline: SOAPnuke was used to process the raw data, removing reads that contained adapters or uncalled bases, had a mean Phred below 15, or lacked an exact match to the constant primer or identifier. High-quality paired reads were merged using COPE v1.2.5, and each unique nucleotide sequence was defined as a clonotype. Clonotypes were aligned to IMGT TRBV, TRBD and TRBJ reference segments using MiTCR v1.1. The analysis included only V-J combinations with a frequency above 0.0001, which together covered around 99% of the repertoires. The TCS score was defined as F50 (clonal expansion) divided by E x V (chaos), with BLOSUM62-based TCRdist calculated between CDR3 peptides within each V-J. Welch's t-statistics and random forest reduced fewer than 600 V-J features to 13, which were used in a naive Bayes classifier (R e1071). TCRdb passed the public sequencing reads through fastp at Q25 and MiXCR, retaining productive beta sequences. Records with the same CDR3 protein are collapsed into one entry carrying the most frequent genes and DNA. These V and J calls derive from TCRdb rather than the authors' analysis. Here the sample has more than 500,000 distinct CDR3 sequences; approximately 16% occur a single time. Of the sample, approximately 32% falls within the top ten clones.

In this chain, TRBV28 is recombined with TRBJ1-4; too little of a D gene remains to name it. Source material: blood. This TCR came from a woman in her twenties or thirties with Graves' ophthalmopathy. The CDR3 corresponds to CASSLTRGEKLFF. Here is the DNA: TGTGCCAGCAGTTTAACACGAGGTGAAAAACTGTTTTTT.